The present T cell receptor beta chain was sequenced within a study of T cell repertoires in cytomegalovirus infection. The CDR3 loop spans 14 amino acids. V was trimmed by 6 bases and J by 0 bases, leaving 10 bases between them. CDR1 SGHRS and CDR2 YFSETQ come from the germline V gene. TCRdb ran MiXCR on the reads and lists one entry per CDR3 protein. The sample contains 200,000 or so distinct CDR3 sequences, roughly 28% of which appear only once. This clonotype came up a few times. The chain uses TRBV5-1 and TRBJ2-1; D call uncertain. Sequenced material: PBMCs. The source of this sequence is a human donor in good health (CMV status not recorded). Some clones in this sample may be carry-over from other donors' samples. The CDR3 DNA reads TGCGCCAGCAACCGGGCCGACTCCTACAATGAGCAGTTCTTC. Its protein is CASNRADSYNEQFF.